This is a list of T cell receptor beta chains from one sample in a study of cytomegalovirus exposure and HLA in healthy donors. The assay was immunoSEQ multiplex PCR, and TCRdb's table has in-frame clones only and misses some. The listing records around 74,000 clones. Sequenced input: PBMCs. The source of these receptors is a man in his fifties or sixties in good health and CMV-seropositive. Each CDR3 is given with its conserved first and last residue. D genes are given only for firm matches.

>TRBJ2-2|TRBV6-1|-|15
TGTGCCAGCAGTTTCCCGGGTTCCTACACCGGGGAGCTGTTTTTT
CASSFPGSYTGELFF
>TRBJ1-5|TRBV6-5|TRBD1|16
TGTGCCAGCAGTTCCCTCGGACAGGCGAACAATCAGCCCCAGCATTTT
CASSSLGQANNQPQHF
>TRBJ1-2|TRBV25-1|TRBD1|16
TGTGCCAGCAGTGAAACGGGGGCAGGGGGCTTAAGTGGCTACACCTTC
CASSETGAGGLSGYTF
>TRBJ1-1|TRBV27|TRBD1|14
TGTGCCAGCAGTCCGGGACAGGGTAACACTGAAGCTTTCTTT
CASSPGQGNTEAFF
>TRBJ2-3|TRBV2|-|13
TGTGCCAGCAGTGTTACTAGAACAGATACGCAGTATTTT
CASSVTRTDTQYF
>TRBJ2-3|TRBV30|TRBD2|14
TGTGCCTCGGCTAGCGGGGGGGCCCCAAATACGCAGTATTTT
CASASGGAPNTQYF
>TRBJ2-2|TRBV9|-|11
TGTGCCAGCAGCTCCCTTGGGGAGCTGTTTTTT
CASSSLGELFF
>TRBJ2-5|TRBV18|TRBD1|13
TGTGCCAGCTCACCAGACAGGGAAGAGACCCAGTACTTC
CASSPDREETQYF
>TRBJ2-2|TRBV7-9|-|12
TGTGCCAGCGGGCGGAACACCGGGGAGCTGTTTTTT
CASGRNTGELFF
>TRBJ2-2|TRBV7-9|-|14
TGTGCCAGCAGACGACAGGAGAACACCGGGGAGCTGTTTTTT
CASRRQENTGELFF
>TRBJ1-2|TRBV6-5|-|15
TGTGCCAGCAGTTACTCGCCGACTTCTAACTATGGCTACACCTTC
CASSYSPTSNYGYTF
>TRBJ1-6|TRBV27|-|15
TGTGCCAGCAGTTTATCCACGGGGTCTAATTCACCCCTCCACTTT
CASSLSTGSNSPLHF
>TRBJ2-1|TRBV5-1|-|15
TGCGCCAGCAGATCGGCGGGGAGGTTAATCAATGAGCAGTTCTTC
CASRSAGRLINEQFF
>TRBJ1-1|TRBV5-8|TRBD1|15
TGTGCCAGCAGCCCACCGGACAGGGCAAACACTGAAGCTTTCTTT
CASSPPDRANTEAFF
>TRBJ2-3|TRBV2|TRBD2|17
TGTGCCAGCAGTGATCCAGCGGGGGAAGCTAGCACAGATACGCAGTATTTT
CASSDPAGEASTDTQYF
>TRBJ2-5|TRBV5-4|TRBD1|14
TGTGCCAGCAGCTTGCAGGGGGTCCAAGAGACCCAGTACTTC
CASSLQGVQETQYF